This T cell receptor beta chain was sequenced during a study of CD8 T cells in Susac syndrome (dated by TCRdb to between 2017 and 2020). The study in broad terms: Whether CD8+ T cell activation and differentiation in Susac syndrome was antigen driven was tested using repertoire sequencing. The clonality of the CD8+ T cell repertoire was compared across 12 healthy donors, around 14 Susac syndrome patients and roughly 15 multiple sclerosis patients.

General conclusions and limits of the study: The number of individuals in the TCR sequencing and HLA analysis was recognized as being relatively small.

This clonotype occurred once. Its antigen target is currently unknown. Within one base of it there is no much larger clone, and no base qualities were kept. One read alone is a weak basis. V is reduced by 0 bases and J by 5 bases, leaving a spacing of 9 bases between them. Inclusive of the bounding cysteine and phenylalanine, the CDR3 is 13 residues long. The entry retains the CDR3 DNA only, 39 bases that are in frame from base 1. CDR1 and CDR2 are drawn from the germline V gene: SQVTM, ANQGSEA. Peripheral blood CD8+ and CD4+ T cells from healthy donors, Susac syndrome patients and multiple sclerosis patients were profiled using high-throughput TCR beta sequencing. The multiple sclerosis controls were treatment-naive patients who had stable or active relapsing-remitting disease and met the revised McDonald criteria. Bulk CD8+ and CD4+ T cells were purified by magnetic negative isolation, while CD8+ TEMRA cells were enriched using FACS. Blood was collected in EDTA tubes and processed within 24 hours, with PBMCs isolated through density gradient centrifugation. PBMCs intended for TCR sequencing were cryopreserved in liquid nitrogen and thawed later in a water bath at 37 degrees C. Purity of sorted or isolated CD4+, CD8+ and CD8+ TEMRA cells was at least 90%.

RNA was extracted using the RNeasy kit, and roughly 0.5 to 1 ug of the RNA was reverse transcribed with random hexamers. The immunoSEQ multiplex PCR assay, which covers 54 Vbeta and 13 Jbeta segments, was used to amplify TCR beta CDR3 regions. To correct PCR amplification bias, a synthetic template baseline was used for both primer optimization and computational correction. Under the source paper's analysis protocol: Reads were assigned to V, D and J genes according to IMGT and analyzed in immunoSEQ Analyzer, with only productive sequences retained. To calculate clonality, Shannon entropy was normalized by log2 of the number of productive unique sequences and then subtracted from one. For each patient and control, public and private clones were evaluated among the 100 most prevalent clones. Susac-specific clones were defined as absent from healthy and MS cohorts, approximately 1,000 published viral clones and other ImmuneACCESS disease sequences. TCRdb reprocessing: public reads trimmed at Q25 with fastp, clones called with MiXCR, in-frame beta chains kept. Identical CDR3 protein sequences are pooled into one entry, listed with their most common genes and DNA. TCRdb, rather than the study authors, made the V and J calls. Present in this sample are 170,000 or so distinct CDR3 sequences, 85% to 95% of which were seen just once. The ten largest clones represent 0.16% of the sample.

In this chain, TRBV29-1 is recombined with TRBJ2-3; the D segment cannot be called with confidence. The sequenced material came from CD8+ T cells from PBMCs. The TCR comes from a human donor with multiple sclerosis. The CDR3 protein: CSVEDRVVDTQYF. In nucleotide form, the sequence is TGCAGCGTTGAAGATCGGGTAGTAGATACGCAGTATTTT.